These T cell receptor beta chains were read from a single sample in a study of T cells in Graves' hyperthyroidism and ophthalmopathy. MiXCR was run by TCRdb on the multiplex PCR reads, yielding one entry per CDR3 protein. Here the sample spans nearly 250,000 distinct CDR3 sequences, about 17% being singletons. The sequencing sample was made of blood. These receptors originate from a woman between 18 and 29 years old with Graves' ophthalmopathy. CDR3s include the opening cysteine and the closing phenylalanine or tryptophan. The order of the fields is J gene, V gene, CDR3 protein.

J gene: TRBJ2-3; V gene: TRBV20-1; CDR3 protein: CSAPIGDTQYF
J gene: TRBJ1-2; V gene: TRBV2; CDR3 protein: CASSDTGANYGYTF
J gene: TRBJ1-2; V gene: TRBV9; CDR3 protein: CASSVPRTGTGGGYTF
J gene: TRBJ2-7; V gene: TRBV2; CDR3 protein: CASSVGGTYYEQYF
J gene: TRBJ2-5; V gene: TRBV7-6; CDR3 protein: CASSKRVATETQYF
J gene: TRBJ1-5; V gene: TRBV29-1; CDR3 protein: CSAARGPASNQPQHF
J gene: TRBJ2-7; V gene: TRBV6-5; CDR3 protein: CASSYSGGSYEQYF
J gene: TRBJ2-7; V gene: TRBV2; CDR3 protein: CASRLTGANEQYF
J gene: TRBJ2-5; V gene: TRBV11-1; CDR3 protein: CASSTRTGGHETQYF
J gene: TRBJ2-7; V gene: TRBV13; CDR3 protein: CASSPTSGSSYEQYF
J gene: TRBJ2-1; V gene: TRBV19; CDR3 protein: CASSILAGGPNNEQFF
J gene: TRBJ1-2; V gene: TRBV2; CDR3 protein: CASSKDGPYGYTF
J gene: TRBJ2-5; V gene: TRBV14; CDR3 protein: CASSQVRGRRETQYF
J gene: TRBJ1-4; V gene: TRBV28; CDR3 protein: CASSLSTEKLFF
J gene: TRBJ2-3; V gene: TRBV6-1; CDR3 protein: CASSDLAGGPDTQYF
J gene: TRBJ1-5; V gene: TRBV20-1; CDR3 protein: CSARGGGNQPQHF
J gene: TRBJ1-5; V gene: TRBV6-1; CDR3 protein: CASSEPGGDQPQHF
J gene: TRBJ1-5; V gene: TRBV6-2/TRBV6-3; CDR3 protein: CASSYARGGQPQHF
J gene: TRBJ2-5; V gene: TRBV11-2; CDR3 protein: CASSLESPGGVGETQYF
J gene: TRBJ2-7; V gene: TRBV24-1; CDR3 protein: CATSDYGTGGYEQYF
J gene: TRBJ2-3; V gene: TRBV9; CDR3 protein: CASSASSGYRTDTQYF
J gene: TRBJ2-7; V gene: TRBV28; CDR3 protein: CASGRDYYYEQYF
J gene: TRBJ2-3; V gene: TRBV2; CDR3 protein: CASSEGLDTQYF
J gene: TRBJ1-1; V gene: TRBV20-1; CDR3 protein: CSAISTGTEAFF
J gene: TRBJ2-5; V gene: TRBV6-1; CDR3 protein: CASRRITSGRWETQYF
J gene: TRBJ1-1; V gene: TRBV27; CDR3 protein: CASRGLTENTEAFF
J gene: TRBJ2-7; V gene: TRBV18; CDR3 protein: CASSPGVPYEQYF
J gene: TRBJ2-1; V gene: TRBV7-7; CDR3 protein: CASSPAGYNEQFF
J gene: TRBJ2-7; V gene: TRBV11-3; CDR3 protein: CASSPGQDYYEQYF
J gene: TRBJ1-2; V gene: TRBV12-5; CDR3 protein: CASGTGPPSGYTF
J gene: TRBJ1-1; V gene: TRBV18; CDR3 protein: CASSDGVDFEAFF
J gene: TRBJ2-7; V gene: TRBV4-1; CDR3 protein: CASSYGTTGLYEQYF
J gene: TRBJ2-5; V gene: TRBV28; CDR3 protein: CASNSQGGLGETQYF
J gene: TRBJ2-7; V gene: TRBV5-1; CDR3 protein: CASSLTEGWNEQYF
J gene: TRBJ2-7; V gene: TRBV27; CDR3 protein: CASSLRGGIYEQYF
J gene: TRBJ2-5; V gene: TRBV12-3/TRBV12-4; CDR3 protein: CASSPGLAGTQGTQYF
J gene: TRBJ1-5; V gene: TRBV4-1; CDR3 protein: CASGQAERRNQPQHF
J gene: TRBJ2-5; V gene: TRBV9; CDR3 protein: CASSVGTSLETQYF
J gene: TRBJ2-7; V gene: TRBV27; CDR3 protein: CASRVAGGPYEQYF
J gene: TRBJ1-4; V gene: TRBV19; CDR3 protein: CASSMEATNEELFF
J gene: TRBJ1-2; V gene: TRBV30; CDR3 protein: CAWRVRDGYGYTF
J gene: TRBJ1-1; V gene: TRBV12-3/TRBV12-4; CDR3 protein: CASSLASGFWPNTEAFF
J gene: TRBJ2-3; V gene: TRBV4-3; CDR3 protein: CASSQGSGGTDKQYF
J gene: TRBJ1-1; V gene: TRBV30; CDR3 protein: CAWSVLGRERAFF
J gene: TRBJ2-2; V gene: TRBV3-1; CDR3 protein: CASSQDAGWSGELFF
J gene: TRBJ2-5; V gene: TRBV20-1; CDR3 protein: CSARDRLAGGGYQETQYF
J gene: TRBJ2-2; V gene: TRBV4-2; CDR3 protein: CASSPTSGDTGELFF
J gene: TRBJ2-2; V gene: TRBV24-1; CDR3 protein: CATSDLNGRNTGELFF
J gene: TRBJ1-2; V gene: TRBV2; CDR3 protein: CASSERQGADGYTF
J gene: TRBJ1-1; V gene: TRBV6-6; CDR3 protein: CASSYGGGKTEAFF
J gene: TRBJ2-7; V gene: TRBV28; CDR3 protein: CASSLSTSGSYEQYF
J gene: TRBJ2-7; V gene: TRBV6-1; CDR3 protein: CASRPGQGNYEQYF
J gene: TRBJ1-4; V gene: TRBV7-9; CDR3 protein: CASSLEFVANEKLFF
J gene: TRBJ2-5; V gene: TRBV6-1; CDR3 protein: CASRAGGPSQTQYF
J gene: TRBJ2-1; V gene: TRBV2; CDR3 protein: CASRRGAGGGYNEQFF
J gene: TRBJ2-7; V gene: TRBV11-2; CDR3 protein: CASTLLDRGYEQYF
J gene: TRBJ2-1; V gene: TRBV4-2; CDR3 protein: CASSQDRDSVSNEQFF